The rows below give T cell receptor beta chains drawn from one sample of a study of blood T cell repertoires in COVID-19. Assay used: immunoSEQ multiplex PCR; TCRdb lists only in-frame clones, some missing. The sample yields 320,000 or so clones, over 75% seen once. Source material: PBMCs or T cells enriched from blood (not recorded which). These receptors all stem from a woman aged 25 to 39 who had recovered from COVID-19. CDR3s include the opening cysteine and the closing phenylalanine or tryptophan. A D gene is named only where the DNA matches it firmly. Where a row states a size, it is once, few, many or the class of an expanded clone; other rows omit it.

V gene: TRBV10-3
J gene: TRBJ2-1
D gene: TRBD2
CDR3 length: 15
clone size: -
CDR3 DNA: TGTGCCATCAGTGATGGACTAGCGGGGAGCAATGAGCAGTTCTTC
CDR3 protein: CAISDGLAGSNEQFF

V gene: TRBV2
J gene: TRBJ2-3
D gene: TRBD2
CDR3 length: 15
clone size: -
CDR3 DNA: TGTGCCAGCAGTCGCGGGGGGACAAGCACAGATACGCAGTATTTT
CDR3 protein: CASSRGGTSTDTQYF

V gene: TRBV12-5
J gene: TRBJ1-4
D gene: TRBD1
CDR3 length: 16
clone size: -
CDR3 DNA: TGTGCTAGTGGTTTGGTACGGACAGGGGCTAATGAAAAACTGTTTTTT
CDR3 protein: CASGLVRTGANEKLFF

V gene: TRBV7-9
J gene: TRBJ1-4
D gene: TRBD1
CDR3 length: 15
clone size: -
CDR3 DNA: TGTGCCAGCAGCTTGGGGACAGGGGTCGGGGGAAAACTGTTTTTT
CDR3 protein: CASSLGTGVGGKLFF

V gene: TRBV18
J gene: TRBJ1-1
D gene: -
CDR3 length: 14
clone size: -
CDR3 DNA: TGTGCCAGCTCACTGCTCAGGGGAGACACTGAAGCTTTCTTT
CDR3 protein: CASSLLRGDTEAFF

V gene: TRBV10-3
J gene: TRBJ2-3
D gene: -
CDR3 length: 12
clone size: -
CDR3 DNA: TGTGCCATCAGTGAGCAGACAGATACGCAGTATTTT
CDR3 protein: CAISEQTDTQYF

V gene: TRBV15
J gene: TRBJ2-1
D gene: TRBD2
CDR3 length: 18
clone size: -
CDR3 DNA: TGTGCCACCAGCAGAGATCGCACTAGCGGGGGGTCCTACAATGAGCAGTTCTTC
CDR3 protein: CATSRDRTSGGSYNEQFF

V gene: TRBV13
J gene: TRBJ1-3
D gene: -
CDR3 length: 18
clone size: -
CDR3 DNA: TGTGCCAGCAGCTTAATCTCCATTGGACTCAACTCTGGAAACACCATATATTTT
CDR3 protein: CASSLISIGLNSGNTIYF

V gene: TRBV10-3
J gene: TRBJ1-2
D gene: TRBD1
CDR3 length: 16
clone size: once
CDR3 DNA: TGTGCCATCAGTGAGAGGGCGACAGGGACTAACTATGGCTACACCTTC
CDR3 protein: CAISERATGTNYGYTF

V gene: TRBV28
J gene: TRBJ1-3
D gene: -
CDR3 length: 15
clone size: -
CDR3 DNA: TGTGCCAGCAGTTTGGGGAGGACGGCTGGAAACACCATATATTTT
CDR3 protein: CASSLGRTAGNTIYF

V gene: TRBV6-2/TRBV6-3
J gene: TRBJ1-5
D gene: -
CDR3 length: 13
clone size: -
CDR3 DNA: TGTGCCAGCAGTCTACAGAACAATCAGCCCCAGCATTTT
CDR3 protein: CASSLQNNQPQHF

V gene: TRBV27
J gene: TRBJ2-7
D gene: -
CDR3 length: 15
clone size: few
CDR3 DNA: TGTGCCAGCAGTTTAGGAGGGATTAGCTCCTACGAGCAGTACTTC
CDR3 protein: CASSLGGISSYEQYF

V gene: TRBV2
J gene: TRBJ2-7
D gene: TRBD2
CDR3 length: 13
clone size: -
CDR3 DNA: TGTGCCAGCATACGCGGGGGGACCTACGAGCAGTACTTC
CDR3 protein: CASIRGGTYEQYF

V gene: TRBV27
J gene: TRBJ1-5
D gene: -
CDR3 length: 15
clone size: -
CDR3 DNA: TGTGCCAGCAGTTCCCGGGGAGACGGCAATCAGCCCCAGCATTTT
CDR3 protein: CASSSRGDGNQPQHF

V gene: TRBV29-1
J gene: TRBJ2-7
D gene: -
CDR3 length: 11
clone size: -
CDR3 DNA: TGCAGCGTTTACAGCTCCTACGAGCAGTACTTC
CDR3 protein: CSVYSSYEQYF

V gene: TRBV30
J gene: TRBJ2-1
D gene: -
CDR3 length: 14
clone size: few
CDR3 DNA: TGTGCCTGGAGTGCAGAAAGAGGGTACAATGAGCAGTTCTTC
CDR3 protein: CAWSAERGYNEQFF

V gene: TRBV7-8
J gene: TRBJ2-2
D gene: TRBD1
CDR3 length: 16
clone size: -
CDR3 DNA: TGTGCCAGCAGCCCGGGACAGTACGCGAACACCGGGGAGCTGTTTTTT
CDR3 protein: CASSPGQYANTGELFF

V gene: TRBV19
J gene: TRBJ1-2
D gene: TRBD1
CDR3 length: 17
clone size: -
CDR3 DNA: TGTGCCAGTAGTATATACCCTCCCAGGGGGCGTTCCTATGGCTACACCTTC
CDR3 protein: CASSIYPPRGRSYGYTF

V gene: TRBV3-1/TRBV3-2
J gene: TRBJ1-1
D gene: TRBD1
CDR3 length: 15
clone size: -
CDR3 DNA: TGTGCCAGCAGCCACGTACCCAGGGGGACGGCTGAAGCTTTCTTT
CDR3 protein: CASSHVPRGTAEAFF